The clone carrying this TCR beta chain was seen at least ten times. The antigen remains unidentified. This entry belongs to a study of tumor-infiltrating lymphocytes in primary liver carcinoma. In the study overall: Ranging in age from 30 to 69 years, the patients were men and women. The tumors ranged from about 4 to 10 cm across and fell within stage T1-T3 N0M0. Study-wide results and caveats: Top-250-clone fractions were significantly higher in tumors than in blood (p = 0.039).

Each 20-30 mg portion of unsorted bulk tissue served as the source for co-extraction of RNA and DNA. CDR3 length: 14 residues. The V gene's germline CDR1 is SGHRS and CDR2 YFSETQ. V lost 0 bases to trimming and J lost 3 bases, with 9 bases between them. TCR beta cDNA was reverse-transcribed from roughly 520 ng of total RNA. The reaction used a constant-region primer and ProtoScript II reverse transcriptase. It was through three nested multiplex PCR rounds of slightly modified ARM-PCR that TCR beta libraries arose. Use of TRBV1-TRBV30 forward primers with a C-beta reverse primer characterized the first two PCR rounds, which lasted 10 cycles each. TCRdb independently ran MiXCR on the multiplex PCR reads; one entry per CDR3 protein. The sample holds 80,000 or so distinct CDR3 sequences; over 55% are singletons and the top ten take roughly 15%.

Material for sequencing was liver tumor tissue from sampling region 4. Subset: tumor region T4, right-lateral pole. The receptor comes from a woman between 55 and 75 years old with primary liver carcinoma and hepatitis B virus infection. The chain combines TRBV5-1 with TRBJ1-1, with D possibly being TRBD1 (5 bases). CDR3 protein: CASSLAGGDTEAFF. In DNA form, the CDR3 reads TGCGCCAGCAGCTTGGCAGGAGGGGACACTGAAGCTTTCTTT.